The entry below describes one T cell receptor beta chain. This sample was taken from a study of blood T cell repertoires in COVID-19. Study-level information: T cells, B-cell-depleted T cells, or PBMCs provided the cDNA or gDNA that served as material.

Those enrolled, adults aged 18 to 89 years, came from roughly 23 US areas. People in the exposed group encountered a COVID-19 case within 2 weeks before entering the study. The data were produced by immunoSEQ multiplex PCR, yet TCRdb's version contains in-frame clones alone and is incomplete. The sample holds over 200,000 clones; around 87% are singletons and the top ten take around 16%. The CDR3 contains 15 residues. Germline V gene lookup returns CDR1 MNHEY and CDR2 SMNVEV (reference sequence). V gave up 5 bases and J gave up 6 bases, with 14 bases separating them. The sequencing sample was made of PBMCs or T cells enriched from blood (not recorded which). The clonotype originates from a young man who had been exposed to COVID-19. The gene calls are TRBV27 and TRBJ1-6; a possible D gene is TRBD1 (5 bases). CDR3 nucleotide sequence: TGTGCCAGCAGTCCCCAGGGTGTGGCTAATTCACCCCTCCACTTT. Its translation is CASSPQGVANSPLHF.